A selection of T cell receptor beta chains follows, all from one sample in a study of shared clonotypes between healthy human individuals. Profiled with immunoSEQ multiplex PCR; TCRdb holds only in-frame clones, not every one. The sample records about 700,000 clones, approximately 79% being singletons. The sequenced sample was memory CD4+ T cells sorted from blood. The receptors originated from a woman aged 25 to 45 in good health. The CDR3 runs from the conserved cysteine through the conserved F or W. The D gene is left open where the match is weak. Size is stated for part of the rows, as once, few or many counts, or as a class when the clone is expanded.

D	J	V	size	DNA	CDR3
TRBD2	TRBJ2-1	TRBV11-2	.	TGTGCCAGCAGCCTTACGGGAGGGGTAAACTACAATGAGCAGTTCTTC	CASSLTGGVNYNEQFF
.	TRBJ2-7	TRBV5-1	few	TGCGCCAGCAGCTTGTATGGGGGTCTCTCCCCCGAGCAGTACTTC	CASSLYGGLSPEQYF
.	TRBJ1-1	TRBV30	.	TGTGCCTGGAGCCCCGGCAGGGTAGGCACTGAAGCTTTCTTT	CAWSPGRVGTEAFF
.	TRBJ1-2	TRBV27	once	TGTGCCAGCAGTCCATACCGGGACAACTATGGCTACACCTTC	CASSPYRDNYGYTF
TRBD1	TRBJ1-5	TRBV27	.	TGTGCCAGCAGCCGAGGGGGCTCGATTCAGCCCCAGCATTTT	CASSRGGSIQPQHF
.	TRBJ1-2	TRBV5-1	.	TGCGCCAGCAGCTTGGCCGACAGCAGCTATGGCTACACCTTC	CASSLADSSYGYTF
.	TRBJ1-1	TRBV2	.	TGTGCCAGCAGCGACGGGGGGAGAACTGAAGCTTTCTTT	CASSDGGRTEAFF
.	TRBJ1-1	TRBV6-5	once	TGTGCCAGCAGGGCCACAGCGACCAGGAACACTGAAGCTTTCTTT	CASRATATRNTEAFF
.	TRBJ2-7	TRBV28	.	TGTGCCACAACCCGCCCGGCGGATGGATCGTCCTACGAGCAGTACTTC	CATTRPADGSSYEQYF
.	TRBJ1-1	TRBV2	.	TGTGCCAGCAGTGAATTATCCTGGAACACTGAAGCTTTCTTT	CASSELSWNTEAFF
TRBD2	TRBJ2-2	TRBV6-1	few	TGTGCCAGCAGTGAAAAACTAGCGGGAGGTGGCTACACCGGGGAGCTGTTTTTT	CASSEKLAGGGYTGELFF
.	TRBJ2-7	TRBV27	few	TGTGCCAGCAGTCCCAGGTCGCTGGGAAACGAGCAGTACTTC	CASSPRSLGNEQYF
.	TRBJ1-1	TRBV5-6	.	TGTGCCAGCAGCTTGGCGGGCCCCCAGGGGAACACTGAAGCTTTCTTT	CASSLAGPQGNTEAFF
.	TRBJ2-7	TRBV29-1	.	TGCAGCGTTGGGATGGGGCTTGGAAGGGAGCAGTACTTC	CSVGMGLGREQYF
.	TRBJ2-2	TRBV4-1	.	TGCGCCAGCAGCCAAGGTTCTATCGCGAACACCGGGGAGCTGTTTTTT	CASSQGSIANTGELFF
TRBD2	TRBJ2-3	TRBV4-1	.	TGCGCCAGCGGAAGTAGACTAGCGGGGATCACAGATACGCAGTATTTT	CASGSRLAGITDTQYF
.	TRBJ1-2	TRBV6-5	.	TGTGCCAGCAGTACGGGTGGTGGCTACACCTTC	CASSTGGGYTF
TRBD1	TRBJ2-2	TRBV29-1	.	TGCAGCGTTCAGCGAGGGGGCGCGCACACCGGGGAGCTGTTTTTT	CSVQRGGAHTGELFF
TRBD1	TRBJ1-3	TRBV5-5	.	TGTGCCAGCAGCAGACAGGGGGCTGGAAACACCATATATTTT	CASSRQGAGNTIYF
.	TRBJ1-5	TRBV5-5	.	TGTGCCAGCAGCCCCCTCAGCGTCGGGCCCCAGCATTTT	CASSPLSVGPQHF
.	TRBJ1-5	TRBV6-1	many	TGTGCCAGCAGTGAAGCGCCCCTGGGCAGTAGCAATCAGCCCCAGCATTTT	CASSEAPLGSSNQPQHF
.	TRBJ2-5	TRBV4-1	.	TGCGCCAGCAGCCTTTGGACTGGGGGAGGGGGCGGAGGAGAGACCCAGTACTTC	CASSLWTGGGGGGETQYF
TRBD2	TRBJ2-3	TRBV7-9	.	TGTGCCAGCAGCTTACGGATTAGCGGGAGGTCAGATACGCAGTATTTT	CASSLRISGRSDTQYF